Sequencing of this T cell receptor (beta chain) was carried out in a study of regulatory T cells in long-lasting Graves disease. V dropped 5 bases and J dropped 0; count of bases not matched to a gene: 9. CDR3 size: 16 residues. Germline values: CDR1 DFQATT, CDR2 SNEGSKA (reference sequence). This clonotype has ten or more counts. As yet, its antigen is unknown. Study-level findings and limits: Persistent cases of Graves' showed reduced TCR diversity relative to newly diagnosed patients.

Indicated time point: newly diagnosed GD, antithyroid drugs for less than 3 months. Extracted PBMC RNA gave rise to the TCR library. Combining iRepertoire HTBI primers with Arm-PCR of CDR3 regions, the authors built TCR beta libraries. TCRdb re-called the multiplex PCR reads with MiXCR, one entry per CDR3 protein. The sample carries 350,000 to 450,000 distinct CDR3 sequences, 15% recorded once. This sample was also put to use in a study of T cells in Graves' hyperthyroidism and ophthalmopathy. That work contributes: Orbital computed tomography and thyroid ultrasound, together with serum TRAb and thyroxine and clinical symptoms, were used for diagnoses.

The chain couples TRBV20-1 to TRBJ2-1, with 8 bases matching TRBD2. The clonotype comes from a woman between 35 and 50 years old with Graves disease. The sequences come from peripheral blood mononuclear cells (PBMCs), collected at new diagnosis, from a patient treated with antithyroid drugs. The CDR3 coding sequence is TGCAGTGCTCTTCGGACTAGCTGGAGCTCCTACAATGAGCAGTTCTTC. Translation: CSALRTSWSSYNEQFF.